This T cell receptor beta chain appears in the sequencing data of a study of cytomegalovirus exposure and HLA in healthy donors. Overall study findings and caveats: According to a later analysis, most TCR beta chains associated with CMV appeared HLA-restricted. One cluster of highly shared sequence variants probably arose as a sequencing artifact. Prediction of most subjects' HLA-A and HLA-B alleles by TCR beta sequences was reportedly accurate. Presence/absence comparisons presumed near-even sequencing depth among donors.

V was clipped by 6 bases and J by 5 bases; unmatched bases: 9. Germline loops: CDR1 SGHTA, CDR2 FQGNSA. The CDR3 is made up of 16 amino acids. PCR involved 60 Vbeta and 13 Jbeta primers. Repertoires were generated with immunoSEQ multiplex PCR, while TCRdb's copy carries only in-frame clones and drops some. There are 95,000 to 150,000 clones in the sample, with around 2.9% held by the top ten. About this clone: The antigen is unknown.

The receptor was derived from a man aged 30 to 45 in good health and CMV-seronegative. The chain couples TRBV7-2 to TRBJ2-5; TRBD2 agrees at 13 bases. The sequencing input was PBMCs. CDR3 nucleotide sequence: TGTGCCAGCAGGGAACGACTAGCGGGGGGCGGGGAGACCCAGTACTTC. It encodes CASRERLAGGGETQYF.